These 13 T cell receptor beta chains originate from one sample sequenced in a study of OX40 agonist ivuxolimab in advanced cancers. TCRdb's table, derived via immunoSEQ multiplex PCR, lists solely in-frame clones and lacks some. The top ten hold approximately 2.4% of the sample, which has under 90,000 clones, nearly 90% seen once. Sequences were derived from CD4+ or CD8+ T cells sorted from blood, sampled in a trial of the OX40 agonist ivuxolimab. All receptors derive from an adult with an advanced solid tumor such as melanoma, head and neck, liver or kidney cancer.

For the CDR3, the DNA is TGTGCCAGCAGCCCCGGCGGGTCTGGAAACACCATATATTTT. It is translated as CASSPGGSGNTIYF. The chain is built from TRBV7-9 and TRBJ1-3, with D unresolved. From germline, CDR1 is SEHNR and CDR2 FQNEAQ (reference sequence). This CDR3 region has 14 residues. The V gene lost 5 bases and the J gene lost 1 base, with 9 bases spanning the gap.

The rearrangement uses TRBV7-9 and TRBJ1-4; unclear D gene. CDR3 size: 13 residues. Germline CDR1 is SEHNR and CDR2 is FQNEAQ (reference sequence). The germline V and J ends were trimmed by 6 bases and 8 bases, with 13 bases remaining between them. CDR3 nucleotides: TGTGCCAGCAGTCTGACGTGGGCGGAAAAACTGTTTTTT. Its translation is CASSLTWAEKLFF.

V gene TRBV27 combines with J gene TRBJ1-1; tentatively, D is TRBD1 (5 bases). Germline CDR1 reads MNHEY; CDR2 reads SMNVEV (reference sequence). There are 13 residues in the CDR3. Trimming removed 6 bases from V and 5 bases from J, with 13 bases in between. The CDR3 reads CASRGVRETEAFF. CDR3 bases: TGTGCCAGCAGGGGGGTGAGAGAGACTGAAGCTTTCTTT.

This clone was seen once. The rearrangement links TRBV2 to TRBJ1-2; D call uncertain. The CDR3 loop spans 14 amino acids. Trimming stripped 6 bases from V and 5 bases from J, with 16 bases between. Germline assignment: CDR1 SNHLY and CDR2 FYNNEI. The CDR3 DNA reads TGTGCCAGCAGGGCCCAAGGCAGGCTATATGGCTACACCTTC. Its protein is CASRAQGRLYGYTF.

This clone has ten or more counts. The chain carries TRBV19 and TRBJ1-2; D remains ambiguous. CDR1 and CDR2 (germline): LNHDA, SQIVND (reference sequence). V was pared by 8 bases and J by 1 base, with 5 bases between. The CDR3 extends over 11 amino acids. The DNA of the CDR3 is TGTGCCAGTCAACGTAACTATGGCTACACCTTC. This gives the protein CASQRNYGYTF. The whole variable domain, filled in from reference TRBV19 and TRBJ1-2, reads DGGITQSPKYLFRKEGQNVTLSCEQNLNHDAMYWYRQDPGQGLRLIYYSQIVNDFQKGDIAEGYSVSREKKESFPLTVTSAQKNPTAFYLCASQRNYGYTFGSGTRLTVV.

The sample holds one count of this clone. The chain combines TRBV27 with TRBJ2-2, with 8 bases fitting TRBD2. CDR3 length: 18 amino acids. In germline, CDR1 is MNHEY, CDR2 SMNVEV (reference sequence). V dropped 6 bases and J dropped 4; count of bases not matched to a gene: 16. DNA for the CDR3: TGTGCCAGCAGCAGGTCGGGGGGGGCGAGTGCGATCACCGGGGAGCTGTTTTTT. It is translated as CASSRSGGASAITGELFF.

This sequence joins TRBV2 and TRBJ1-2, with D hard to call. This CDR3 has 12 residues. Germline loops: CDR1 SNHLY, CDR2 FYNNEI. V was trimmed by 7 bases and J by 8 bases, leaving 14 bases between them. CDR3: CASTRLKGGYTF. The CDR3 coding sequence is TGTGCCAGCACCAGGTTGAAGGGCGGCTACACCTTC.

This chain links TRBV20-1 with TRBJ1-2; D gene ambiguous. Trimming left V 8 bases short and J 3 bases short, with 7 bases between. CDR3 length: 10 residues. CDR1 is DFQATT and CDR2 is SNEGSKA in the germline V gene (reference sequence). CDR3 region: CSPGDYGYTF. CDR3 DNA sequence: TGCAGTCCCGGGGACTATGGCTACACCTTC.

V and J are TRBV9 and TRBJ2-5, with a weak D call TRBD2 (5 bases). The ends were cut back, 7 bases at V and 2 bases at J, with 15 bases in the middle. The CDR3 totals 14 residues. Germline lookup yields CDR1 SGDLS and CDR2 YYNGEE. CDR3: CASDPRTYQETQYF. The CDR3 bases are TGTGCCAGCGACCCACGGACTTATCAAGAGACCCAGTACTTC. Full variable domain (outside the CDR3, taken from reference TRBV9 and TRBJ2-5): DSGVTQTPKHLITATGQRVTLRCSPRSGDLSVYWYQQSLDQGLQFLIQYYNGEERAKGNILERFSAQQFPDLHSELNLSSLELGDSALYFCASDPRTYQETQYFGPGTRLLVL.

The chain recombines TRBV7-2 with TRBJ1-2; D possibly corresponds to TRBD1 (6 bases). This CDR3 region has 13 residues. Trimming removed 2 bases at V and 4 bases at J, with 8 bases between. Per germline, CDR1 SGHTA and CDR2 FQGNSA. The CDR3 DNA reads TGTGCCAGCAGCTTAAAGGGGGGCTATGGCTACACCTTC. It is translated as CASSLKGGYGYTF.

Remarks on this clone: Compared with germline, one end of the junction differs, possibly owing to a read error. V gene TRBV18 combines with J gene TRBJ1-5, with D uncertain. CDR3 length: 14 amino acids. Looked up from germline, CDR1 is KGHSH and CDR2 is LQKENI. The DNA of the CDR3 is TGTGCCGGCTCGCGGGCCCCCGCGGATCAGCCCCAGCATTTT. It yields the protein CAGSRAPADQPQHF.

The chain employs TRBV5-1 and TRBJ1-1, with D possibly matching TRBD1 (5 bases). This CDR3 region has 13 residues. The V gene lost 1 base and the J gene lost 6 bases, with 10 bases spanning the gap. In germline, CDR1 is SGHRS, CDR2 YFSETQ. The CDR3 reads CASSLQGFPEAFF. CDR3 nucleotides: TGCGCCAGCAGCTTGCAGGGTTTCCCTGAAGCTTTCTTT.

The chain has TRBV5-8 and TRBJ1-2; a possible D gene is TRBD1 (5 bases). The CDR3 runs to 13 residues. The V end was cut by 5 bases, the J end by 5 bases, with 13 bases between. Germline V gives CDR1 SGHTS, CDR2 YDEGEE. The CDR3 coding sequence is TGTGCCAGCAGTCGGGGCAGAGGATATGGCTACACCTTC. Residues: CASSRGRGYGYTF.